Below are 6 T cell receptor beta chains sequenced from a single sample in a study of cytomegalovirus exposure and HLA in healthy donors. The table came from immunoSEQ multiplex PCR; TCRdb's copy has only in-frame clones and leaves some out. Among over 150,000 clones, approximately 80% were seen once, and the ten largest hold under 15%. Material for sequencing was PBMCs. The origin of the receptors is a woman aged 25 to 39 in good health and CMV-seropositive.

This clone was found once. The genes are TRBV27 and TRBJ2-1; 12 positions match TRBD2. With 5 bases clipped from V and 10 bases from J, the junction kept 3 bases outside the gene matches. Germline V lookup: CDR1 MNHEY, CDR2 SMNVEV (reference sequence). This CDR3 spans 13 amino acids. The CDR3 sequence: CASSRTSGTEQFF. Here the CDR3 DNA reads TGTGCCAGCAGTCGGACTAGCGGGACGGAGCAGTTCTTC.

The chain has TRBV18 and TRBJ2-7; a weak D match, TRBD1 (5 bases). V was cut by 5 bases and J by 4 bases, with 15 bases left in between. This CDR3 comprises 14 residues. The germline gives CDR1 KGHSH, CDR2 LQKENI. In DNA form, the CDR3 reads TGTGCCAGCTCAACTGGGCAGGGCCCTTACGAGCAGTACTTC. Its translation is CASSTGQGPYEQYF.

The chain combines TRBV14 with TRBJ2-7; D is unclear. Deletions cut 2 bases from V and 7 bases from J, with 18 bases between. Germline assignment: CDR1 SGHDN and CDR2 FVKESK. This CDR3 is 15 amino acids long. This CDR3 reads CASSQLLGSAGEQYF. CDR3 sequence (DNA): TGTGCCAGCAGCCAACTCTTAGGTTCGGCCGGGGAGCAGTACTTC. The full variable domain, with the rest looked up from reference TRBV14 and TRBJ2-7, is EAGVTQFPSHSVIEKGQTVTLRCDPISGHDNLYWYRRVMGKEIKFLLHFVKESKQDESGMPNNRFLAERTGGTYSTLKVQPAELEDSGVYFCASSQLLGSAGEQYFGPGTRLTVT.

The V call is TRBV27, the J call TRBJ2-2; 7 bases agree with TRBD1. J gave up 1 base and V 5 bases, and 16 bases lay outside the gene matches. Germline CDR1 MNHEY, CDR2 SMNVEV (reference sequence). The CDR3 totals 19 residues. This chain's CDR3 is CASSPRGDSASQNTGELFF. DNA for the CDR3: TGTGCCAGCAGTCCCCGAGGGGACAGCGCTTCTCAGAACACCGGGGAGCTGTTTTTT.

J is TRBJ2-1 and V is TRBV28; 10 bases are shared with TRBD2. The V gene's germline CDR1 is MDHEN and CDR2 SYDVKM. The CDR3 has 14 residues. V lost 10 bases to trimming and J lost 4 bases; unmatched junction nucleotides: 7. In DNA, the CDR3 is TGTGCCACCCAAGTAGCGGGAGGATACAATGAGCAGTTCTTC. Amino acids: CATQVAGGYNEQFF.

The chain couples TRBV13 to TRBJ2-7; 8 nucleotides agree with TRBD1. The V and J ends lost 0 bases and 2 bases, in that order; junction bases with no gene match: 0. The CDR3 contains 14 residues. Germline CDR1 PRHDT, CDR2 FYEKMQ (reference sequence). CDR3 nucleotide sequence: TGTGCCAGCAGCTTAGGACAGGGGGCCTACGAGCAGTACTTC. The encoded protein is CASSLGQGAYEQYF.